These T cell receptor beta chains were read from a single sample in a study of identical twins. TCRdb reanalysed the 5' RACE reads using MiXCR and keeps one entry per CDR3 protein. Of nearly 900,000 distinct CDR3 sequences listed, about 12% are singletons. Another study also made use of these data, one on yellow fever vaccine responses in identical twins.

The sample consisted of PBMCs. The receptors were sampled from a woman aged 18-29 years in good health. Both conserved end residues are part of each CDR3. Size is stated for part of the rows, as once, few or many counts, or as a class when the clone is expanded.

size,V,J,CDR3
-,TRBV10-3,TRBJ1-1,CAARTGSSMNTEAFF
-,TRBV12-3/TRBV12-4,TRBJ1-1,CASSWMGNTEAFF
-,TRBV4-1,TRBJ2-1,CASSQGLGSSYNEQFF
-,TRBV20-1,TRBJ2-1,CSAPIQSNEQFF
-,TRBV5-1,TRBJ2-3,CASSLEGQNTDTQYF
-,TRBV5-6,TRBJ2-2,CAMSPGLVGTGELFF
many,TRBV28,TRBJ1-2,CASSLEGLNYGYTF
many,TRBV16,TRBJ1-1,CASSQSGGNTEAFF
-,TRBV9,TRBJ2-1,CASRPVGGHEQFF
-,TRBV12-3/TRBV12-4,TRBJ2-1,CASSLGSGGPRSYNEQFF
-,TRBV20-1,TRBJ2-5,CSAREGTSGETQYF
few,TRBV6-2/TRBV6-3,TRBJ2-6,CASTDGGVDGANVLTF
few,TRBV12-3/TRBV12-4,TRBJ2-3,CASRSLAGGPTDTQYF
-,TRBV15,TRBJ2-5,CATSRGGSRETQYF
few,TRBV5-6,TRBJ2-2,CASNLGGVSNTGELFF
many,TRBV12-3/TRBV12-4,TRBJ1-4,CASSRGNEEKLFF